The 5 T cell receptor beta chains below were found in one sample sequenced in a study of lymphopenia after photon versus proton radiotherapy. The repertoire was sequenced with immunoSEQ multiplex PCR; TCRdb's copy has only in-frame clones and lacks some. Here the sample spans 75,000 or so clones, around four fifths being singletons. Sequencing used peripheral blood, obtained from a patient treated with proton-based radiotherapy. These receptors all come from a man in his sixties with pancreatic cancer.

The chain recombines TRBV30 with TRBJ2-2, with D possibly TRBD1 on 7 matching bases. The V end was cut by 3 bases, the J end by 0 bases, with 11 bases between. There are 15 residues in the CDR3. Germline CDR1 and CDR2: GTSNPN and SVGIG (reference sequence). CDR3 in DNA: TGTGCCTGGAGAGGAGGGGGCACGAACACCGGGGAGCTGTTTTTT. Translating it yields CAWRGGGTNTGELFF.

The chain links TRBV4-3 to TRBJ2-1; no clear D. CDR1 and CDR2 from the germline V gene are LGHNA and YSLEER. The CDR3 length is 11 residues. V lost 8 bases and J lost 5, with 7 bases in between. CDR3 nucleotides: TGCGCCAGCGCCCAAGACAATGAGCAGTTCTTC. Translation gives CASAQDNEQFF.

The chain combines TRBV5-4 with TRBJ2-7; possibly TRBD1 for D (6 bases). The V end lost 0 bases, the J end lost 6 bases, and 19 bases lay between the germline ends. The germline gives CDR1 SGHNT, CDR2 YYREEE (reference sequence). The CDR3 length is 16 residues. The CDR3 DNA follows: TGTGCCAGCAGCTTGGAAGTCTTCGCAGGGGCTAGCGAGCAGTACTTC. Its protein product is CASSLEVFAGASEQYF.

With respect to this clone: The identical CDR3 is also encoded by other nucleotide sequences in the sample. V and J are TRBV6-5 and TRBJ1-2; 7 bases are shared with TRBD1. Per germline, CDR1 MNHEY and CDR2 SVGAGI. This CDR3 contains 13 residues. J lost 2 bases, V lost 4 bases, and 1 base had no gene match. This CDR3 is CASSLTGNYGYTF. The CDR3 DNA reads TGTGCCAGCAGTTTGACAGGGAACTATGGCTACACCTTC.

CDR3 bases: TGTGCCAGCAGCCCCGGGACAGGGTCCTACAATGAGCAGTTCTTC. Its translation is CASSPGTGSYNEQFF. The rearrangement joins TRBV13 to TRBJ2-1; 9 bases are a match to TRBD1. There are 15 residues in the CDR3. The germline V gene has CDR1 PRHDT and CDR2 FYEKMQ (reference sequence). V trimming: 5 bases; J trimming: 1 base; junction bases outside the gene matches: 3.